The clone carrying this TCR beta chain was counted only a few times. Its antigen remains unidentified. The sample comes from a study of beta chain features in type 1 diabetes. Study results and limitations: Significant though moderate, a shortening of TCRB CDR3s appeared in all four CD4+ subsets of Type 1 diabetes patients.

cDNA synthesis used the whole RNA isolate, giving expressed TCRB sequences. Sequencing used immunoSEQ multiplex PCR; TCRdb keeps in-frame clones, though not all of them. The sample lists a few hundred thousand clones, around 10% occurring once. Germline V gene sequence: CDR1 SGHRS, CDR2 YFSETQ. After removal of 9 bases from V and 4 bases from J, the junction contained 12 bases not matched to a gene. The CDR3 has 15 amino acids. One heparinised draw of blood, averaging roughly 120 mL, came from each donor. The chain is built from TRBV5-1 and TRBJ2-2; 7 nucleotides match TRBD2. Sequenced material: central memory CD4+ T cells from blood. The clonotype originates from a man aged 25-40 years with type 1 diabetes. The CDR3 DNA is TGCGCCACATACGAGGGGAGGGCCCCCACCGGGGAGCTGTTTTTT. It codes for CATYEGRAPTGELFF.